This T cell receptor beta chain was retrieved from a study of blood T cell repertoires in COVID-19. Study in general: Sample material is recorded as cDNA or gDNA derived from T cells, B-cell-depleted T cells, or PBMCs.

The method was immunoSEQ multiplex PCR; TCRdb's version includes in-frame clones alone and lacks a portion of them. Here the sample spans roughly 160,000 clones, approximately 84% being singletons. Sequenced sample: PBMCs or T cells enriched from blood (not recorded which). The sequence came from a woman in her forties or fifties who had recovered from COVID-19.

CDR3 bases: TGTGCCAGTAGTCTCCTAGGATTGGGCACTGAAGCTTTCTTT. This translates into CASSLLGLGTEAFF. V is TRBV19 and J is TRBJ1-1; no definite D call. The V gene lost 5 bases and the J gene lost 4 bases, with 14 bases spanning the gap. This CDR3 has 14 residues. Germline V gene sequence: CDR1 LNHDA, CDR2 SQIVND (reference sequence).